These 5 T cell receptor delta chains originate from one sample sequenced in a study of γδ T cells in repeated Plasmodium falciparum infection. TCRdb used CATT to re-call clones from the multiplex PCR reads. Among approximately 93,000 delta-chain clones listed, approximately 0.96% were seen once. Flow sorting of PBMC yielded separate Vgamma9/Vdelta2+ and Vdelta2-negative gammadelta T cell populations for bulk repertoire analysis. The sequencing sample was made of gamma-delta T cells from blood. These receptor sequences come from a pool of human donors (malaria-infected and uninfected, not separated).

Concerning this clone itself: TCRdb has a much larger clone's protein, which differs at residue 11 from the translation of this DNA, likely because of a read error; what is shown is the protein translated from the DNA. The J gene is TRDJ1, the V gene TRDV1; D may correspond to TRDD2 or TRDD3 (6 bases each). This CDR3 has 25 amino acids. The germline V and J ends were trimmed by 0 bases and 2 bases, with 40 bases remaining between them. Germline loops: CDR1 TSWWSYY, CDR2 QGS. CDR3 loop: CALGELQRYVSLAPTGNYTTDKLIF. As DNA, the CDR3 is TGTGCTCTTGGGGAACTACAAAGGTACGTCTCCCTAGCTCCTACTGGGAACTATACTACCGATAAACTCATCTTT.

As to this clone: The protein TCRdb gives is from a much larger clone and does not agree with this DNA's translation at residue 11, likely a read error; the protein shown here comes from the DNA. CDR3 region: CALGELIPQKKGKLIF. The CDR3 DNA reads TGTGCTCTTGGGGAACTTATCCCCCAAAAGAAGGGTAAACTCATCTTT. V usage is TRDV1 and J usage is TRDJ1; D is unresolved. CDR3 size: 16 residues. Germline V gene data show CDR1 as TSWWSYY and CDR2 as QGS. Trimming took off 0 bases at V and 7 bases at J, with 18 bases between the two ends.

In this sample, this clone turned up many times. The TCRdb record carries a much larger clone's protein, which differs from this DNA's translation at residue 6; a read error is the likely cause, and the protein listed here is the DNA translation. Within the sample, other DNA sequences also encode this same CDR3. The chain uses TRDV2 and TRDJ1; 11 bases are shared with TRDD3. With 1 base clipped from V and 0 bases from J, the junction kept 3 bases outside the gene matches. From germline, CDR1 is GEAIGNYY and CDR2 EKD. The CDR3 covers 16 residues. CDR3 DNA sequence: TGTGCCTGTGACACGGTGGGGGATACGGACACCGATAAACTCATCTTT. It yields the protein CACDTVGDTDTDKLIF.

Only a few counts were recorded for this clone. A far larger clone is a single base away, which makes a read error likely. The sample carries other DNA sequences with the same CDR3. DNA of the CDR3: TGTGCCTGTGACACCCTGGGGGTCGGTCATACCGATAAACTCATCTTT. Amino acids: CACDTLGVGHTDKLIF. The genes are TRDV2 and TRDJ1; 7 bases are a match to TRDD3. Germline matching of the DNA provided the J gene here, since TCRdb leaves it blank. The CDR3 has 16 amino acids. V shed 0 bases and J 2 bases; nucleotides not matched to a gene: 8. Germline-derived CDR1 and CDR2 are GEAIGNYY and EKD.

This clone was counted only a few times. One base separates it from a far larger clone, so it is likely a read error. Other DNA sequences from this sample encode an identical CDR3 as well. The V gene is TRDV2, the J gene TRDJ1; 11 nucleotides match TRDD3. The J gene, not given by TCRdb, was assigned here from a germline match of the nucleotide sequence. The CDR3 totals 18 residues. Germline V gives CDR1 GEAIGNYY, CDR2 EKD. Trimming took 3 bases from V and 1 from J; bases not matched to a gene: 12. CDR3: CACDALLGDTTGTDKLIF. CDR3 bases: TGTGCCTGTGACGCATTGCTGGGGGATACTACGGGCACCGATAAACTCATCTTT.